This is a list of T cell receptor beta chains from one sample in a study of Ad26.COV2.S vaccination and SARS-CoV-2 variants. Libraries were prepared by immunoSEQ multiplex PCR; TCRdb keeps only in-frame clonotypes and omits some of them. Among a few hundred thousand clones listed, around nine tenths were seen once. The material was peripheral blood, obtained in a trial of Ad26.COV2.S vaccine versus placebo. All receptors derive from a person aged 18-65 years who received the Ad26.COV2.S COVID-19 vaccine or a placebo. Each CDR3 is given with its conserved first and last residue. D genes are given only for firm matches. Some rows mark clone size as missing; the rest say once, few, many or name a class of expanded clone.

TRBD1 | TRBJ2-7 | TRBV4-1 | once | TGCGCCAGCAGCCAGGGGACAGGGTTGAGCTCCTACGAGCAGTACTTC | CASSQGTGLSSYEQYF
TRBD1 | TRBJ2-2 | TRBV6-5 | - | TGTGCCAGCGAGGACAGGGGGCTTAACGGGGAGCTGTTTTTT | CASEDRGLNGELFF
TRBD1 | TRBJ2-2 | TRBV9 | - | TGTGCCAGCAGCGCGACAGGGGCCGGGGAGCTGTTTTTT | CASSATGAGELFF
- | TRBJ2-7 | TRBV5-1 | once | TGCGCCAGCAGCTTGGGTTGGAGTGTGGGGGGCGAGCAGTACTTC | CASSLGWSVGGEQYF
TRBD1 | TRBJ1-3 | TRBV4-1 | - | TGCGCCAGCAGCCAACCGACGAAACAGGGGCACAACACCATATATTTT | CASSQPTKQGHNTIYF
- | TRBJ1-2 | TRBV7-3 | - | TGTGCCAGCAGCACCCGGTGGTCCTGGGTCTTCTATGGCTACACCTTC | CASSTRWSWVFYGYTF
TRBD2 | TRBJ2-1 | TRBV7-2 | - | TGTGCCAGCAGCTTAGATATCGGACTAGCGGGAGGATCCCAGTTCTTC | CASSLDIGLAGGSQFF
TRBD2 | TRBJ2-1 | TRBV5-1 | - | TGCGCCAGCAGGAATACCAAAGCGGGAGGTTCCTACAATGAGCAGTTCTTC | CASRNTKAGGSYNEQFF
- | TRBJ2-1 | TRBV6-5 | many | TGTGCCAGCACCGCTAATATTTACAATGAGCAGTTCTTC | CASTANIYNEQFF
- | TRBJ2-1 | TRBV2 | - | TGTGCCAGCAGTGAGCAGGTGGGTGAGCAGTTCTTC | CASSEQVGEQFF
- | TRBJ2-1 | TRBV5-1 | - | TGCGCCAGCAGCCCAGGGGCCAGCTCCTACAATGAGCAGTTCTTC | CASSPGASSYNEQFF
- | TRBJ1-1 | TRBV28 | once | TGTGCCAGCAGCCGGGACATCGTCATGAACACTGAAGCTTTCTTT | CASSRDIVMNTEAFF
- | TRBJ2-7 | TRBV29-1 | - | TGCAGCGTTGTATGGAGGGAAGGGGAGCAGTACTTC | CSVVWREGEQYF